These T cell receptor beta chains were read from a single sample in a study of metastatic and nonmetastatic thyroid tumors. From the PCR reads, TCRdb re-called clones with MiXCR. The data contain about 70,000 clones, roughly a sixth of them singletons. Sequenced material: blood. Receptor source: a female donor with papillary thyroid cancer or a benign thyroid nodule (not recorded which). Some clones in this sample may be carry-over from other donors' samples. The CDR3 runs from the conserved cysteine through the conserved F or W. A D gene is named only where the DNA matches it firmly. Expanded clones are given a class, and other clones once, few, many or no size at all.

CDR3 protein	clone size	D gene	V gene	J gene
CASSFYTDHSYTF	.	.	TRBV6-2/TRBV6-3	TRBJ1-2
CASEGQGVGEQFF	many	TRBD1	TRBV28	TRBJ2-1
CSARRDGSDEQYF	few	.	TRBV20-1	TRBJ2-7
CASSRSAGSNQPQHF	many	.	TRBV3-1	TRBJ1-5
CASSLGSGGGQETQYF	many	TRBD2	TRBV7-9	TRBJ2-5
CASSFRVNSGNTIYF	few	.	TRBV12-3/TRBV12-4	TRBJ1-3
CASSQDPSVRPEQYF	.	.	TRBV4-1	TRBJ2-7
CASGILAGGAGTDTQYF	.	TRBD2	TRBV12-3/TRBV12-4	TRBJ2-3
CASSEGRSSYNEQFF	.	.	TRBV2	TRBJ2-1
CASCNRWESEQYF	.	.	TRBV7-2	TRBJ2-7
CASSSGTFIDYGYTF	many	.	TRBV28	TRBJ1-2
CASSLGLAQFF	.	TRBD2	TRBV7-3	TRBJ2-1
CASSLDAGLSYNEQFF	many	.	TRBV5-1	TRBJ2-1
CASSEGGMIGTDTQYF	few	.	TRBV2	TRBJ2-3